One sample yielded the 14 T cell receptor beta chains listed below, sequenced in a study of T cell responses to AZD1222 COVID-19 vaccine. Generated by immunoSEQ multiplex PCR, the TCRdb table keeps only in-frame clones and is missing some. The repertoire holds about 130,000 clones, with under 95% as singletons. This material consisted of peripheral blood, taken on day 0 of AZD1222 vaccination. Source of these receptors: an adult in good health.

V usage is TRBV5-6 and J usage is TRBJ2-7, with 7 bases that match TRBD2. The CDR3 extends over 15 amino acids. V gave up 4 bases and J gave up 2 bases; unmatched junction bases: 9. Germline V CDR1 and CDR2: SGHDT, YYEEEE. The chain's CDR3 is CASSGGTNSPYEQYF. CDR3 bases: TGTGCCAGCAGCGGAGGGACTAATAGCCCCTACGAGCAGTACTTC. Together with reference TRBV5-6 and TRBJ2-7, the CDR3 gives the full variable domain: DAGVTQSPTHLIKTRGQQVTLRCSPKSGHDTVSWYQQALGQGPQFIFQYYEEEERQRGNFPDRFSGHQFPNYSSELNVNALLLGDSALYLCASSGGTNSPYEQYFGPGTRLTVT.

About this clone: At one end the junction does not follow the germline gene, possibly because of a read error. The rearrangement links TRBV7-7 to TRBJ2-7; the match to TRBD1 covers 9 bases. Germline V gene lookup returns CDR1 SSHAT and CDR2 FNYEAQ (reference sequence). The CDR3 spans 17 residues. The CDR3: CASSPRAGDRAIYEQYF. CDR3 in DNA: TGTGCTAGCAGCCCCCGGGCCGGGGACAGGGCTATCTACGAGCAGTACTTC.

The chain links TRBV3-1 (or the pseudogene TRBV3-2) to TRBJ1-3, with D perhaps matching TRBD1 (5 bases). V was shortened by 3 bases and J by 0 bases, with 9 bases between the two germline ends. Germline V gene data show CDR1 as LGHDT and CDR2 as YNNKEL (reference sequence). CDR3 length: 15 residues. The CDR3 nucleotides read TGTGCCAGCAGCCATGACAGAGGCTCTGGAAACACCATATATTTT. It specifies CASSHDRGSGNTIYF.

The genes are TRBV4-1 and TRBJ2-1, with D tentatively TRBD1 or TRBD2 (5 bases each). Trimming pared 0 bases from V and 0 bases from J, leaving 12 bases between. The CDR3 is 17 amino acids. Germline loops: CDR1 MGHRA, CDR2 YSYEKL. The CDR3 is CASSQDYRTYSYNEQFF. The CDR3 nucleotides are TGCGCCAGCAGCCAAGATTACAGGACTTACTCCTACAATGAGCAGTTCTTC.

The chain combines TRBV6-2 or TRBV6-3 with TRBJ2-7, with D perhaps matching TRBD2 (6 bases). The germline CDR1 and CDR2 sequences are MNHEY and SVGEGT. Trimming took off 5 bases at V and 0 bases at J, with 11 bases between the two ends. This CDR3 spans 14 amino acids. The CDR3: CASSLQTSSYEQYF. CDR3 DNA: TGTGCCAGCAGTCTCCAGACTAGCTCCTACGAGCAGTACTTC.

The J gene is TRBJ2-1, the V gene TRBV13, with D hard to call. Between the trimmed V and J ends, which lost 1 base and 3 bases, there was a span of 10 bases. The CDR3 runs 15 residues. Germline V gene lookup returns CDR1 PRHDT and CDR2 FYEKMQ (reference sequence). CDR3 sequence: CASSLDGRRYNEQFF. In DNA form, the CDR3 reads TGTGCCAGCAGCTTAGACGGCAGGCGCTACAATGAGCAGTTCTTC.

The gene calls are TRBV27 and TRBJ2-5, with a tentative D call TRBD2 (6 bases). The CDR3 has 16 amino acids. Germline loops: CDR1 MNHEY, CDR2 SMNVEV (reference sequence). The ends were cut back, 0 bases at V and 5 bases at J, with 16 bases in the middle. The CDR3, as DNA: TGTGCCAGCAGTTTATCGGCGGGGTCAAGATCGGAGACCCAGTACTTC. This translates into CASSLSAGSRSETQYF.

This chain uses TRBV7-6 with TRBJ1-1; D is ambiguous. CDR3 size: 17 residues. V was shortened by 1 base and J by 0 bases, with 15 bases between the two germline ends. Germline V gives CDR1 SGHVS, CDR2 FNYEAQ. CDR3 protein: CASSLVRVGEMNTEAFF. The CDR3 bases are TGTGCCAGCAGCTTAGTTAGGGTCGGGGAAATGAACACTGAAGCTTTCTTT.

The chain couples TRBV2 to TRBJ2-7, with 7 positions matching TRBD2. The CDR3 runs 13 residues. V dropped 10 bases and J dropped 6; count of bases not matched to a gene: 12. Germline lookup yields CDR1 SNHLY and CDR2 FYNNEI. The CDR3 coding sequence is TGTGCCAAATCGCAGATATCGGGAGGCGAGCAGTACTTC. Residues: CAKSQISGGEQYF.

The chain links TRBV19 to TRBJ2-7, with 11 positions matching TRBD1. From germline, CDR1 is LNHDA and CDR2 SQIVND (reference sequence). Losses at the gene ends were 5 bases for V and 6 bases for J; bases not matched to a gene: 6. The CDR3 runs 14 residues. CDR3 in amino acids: CASSPTGTGGEQYF. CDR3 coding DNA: TGTGCCAGTAGTCCAACCGGGACAGGGGGCGAGCAGTACTTC. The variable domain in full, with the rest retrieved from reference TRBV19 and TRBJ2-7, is DGGITQSPKYLFRKEGQNVTLSCEQNLNHDAMYWYRQDPGQGLRLIYYSQIVNDFQKGDIAEGYSVSREKKESFPLTVTSAQKNPTAFYLCASSPTGTGGEQYFGPGTRLTVT.

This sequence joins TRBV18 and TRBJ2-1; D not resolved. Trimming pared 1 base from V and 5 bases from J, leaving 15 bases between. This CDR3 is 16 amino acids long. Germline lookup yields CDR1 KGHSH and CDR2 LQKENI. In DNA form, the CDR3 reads TGTGCCAGCTCACCACAGAACCACGACATTAACAATGAGCAGTTCTTC. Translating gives CASSPQNHDINNEQFF.

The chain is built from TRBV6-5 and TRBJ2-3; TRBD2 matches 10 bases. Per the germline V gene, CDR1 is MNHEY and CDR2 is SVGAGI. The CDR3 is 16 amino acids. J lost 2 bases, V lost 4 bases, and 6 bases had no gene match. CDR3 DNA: TGTGCCAGCAGTTTAGCGGGGGGTCTGAACACAGATACGCAGTATTTT. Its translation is CASSLAGGLNTDTQYF.

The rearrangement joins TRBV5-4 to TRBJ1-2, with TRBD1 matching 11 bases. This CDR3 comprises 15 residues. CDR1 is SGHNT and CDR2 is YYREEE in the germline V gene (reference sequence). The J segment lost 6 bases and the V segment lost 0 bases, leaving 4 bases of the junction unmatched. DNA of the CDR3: TGTGCCAGCAGCTTGGAGGACAGGGGGCGCGATGGCTACACCTTC. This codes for CASSLEDRGRDGYTF.

The CDR3 here is CASAEQGTKAFF. The CDR3 region has the DNA TGTGCTAGTGCCGAACAGGGGACCAAAGCTTTCTTT. The V gene is TRBV12-5, the J gene TRBJ1-1; TRBD1 matches 7 bases. Germline loops: CDR1 LGHNT, CDR2 FRNRAP. V was pared by 7 bases and J by 9 bases, with 8 bases of the junction left unmatched. CDR3 length equals 12 residues. Drawing the rest from reference TRBV12-5 and TRBJ1-1, the complete variable domain is DARVTQTPRHKVTEMGQEVTMRCQPILGHNTVFWYRQTMMQGLELLAYFRNRAPLDDSGMPKDRFSAEMPDATLATLKIQPSEPRDSAVYFCASAEQGTKAFFGQGTRLTVV.